The sequence of this T cell receptor (beta chain) was determined in a study of T cell responses to AZD1222 COVID-19 vaccine. The repertoire was sequenced with immunoSEQ multiplex PCR; TCRdb's copy has only in-frame clones and lacks some. This sample has some 120,000 clones, with around 91% found just once. The sample consisted of peripheral blood, taken 28 days after the second AZD1222 dose. The clonotype comes from an adult who received the AZD1222 COVID-19 vaccine.

CDR3 bases: TGTGCCAGCAGTGGGGAGGACAGGTGGCTATACACCGGGGAGCTGTTTTTT. Protein sequence: CASSGEDRWLYTGELFF. The chain has TRBV6-1 and TRBJ2-2; tentatively, D is TRBD1 (7 bases). With 4 bases removed from V and 3 bases from J, the gap between germline ends came to 18 bases. CDR1 and CDR2 from the germline V gene are MNHNS and SASEGT. This CDR3 is built from 17 residues.